Listed below are T cell receptor beta chains from one sample, sequenced in a study of blood T cell repertoires in COVID-19. Some clones are missing from TCRdb's copy, which holds only in-frame ones; the method was immunoSEQ multiplex PCR. The data contain 110,000 to 150,000 clones, 60% to 85% of them singletons. The sample consisted of peripheral blood. The receptors come from a woman aged 55-70 years with acute or convalescent COVID-19. The CDR3 runs from the conserved cysteine through the conserved F or W. Fields, in order: CDR3 DNA, CDR3 protein, J gene, V gene, D gene, clone size. D genes are given only for firm matches. Not all rows give a size; the values are once, few, many and, for expanded clones, a class.

cdr3_nt: TGTGCCAGCAGCAACTTAGCGGGAGCCCCAAACATTCAGTACTTC
cdr3_aa: CASSNLAGAPNIQYF
j_call: TRBJ2-4
v_call: TRBV7-9
d_call: TRBD2
clone_size: many

cdr3_nt: TGCGCCGACGATCCGGGCGGGCCCCTTTCCTACGAGCAGTACTTC
cdr3_aa: CADDPGGPLSYEQYF
j_call: TRBJ2-7
v_call: TRBV23-1
d_call: .
clone_size: medium-sized

cdr3_nt: TGCGCCAGCAGCCGCAGGGGGGTTGACACCGGGGAGCTGTTTTTT
cdr3_aa: CASSRRGVDTGELFF
j_call: TRBJ2-2
v_call: TRBV5-1
d_call: .
clone_size: .

cdr3_nt: TGTGCCAGCAGTGCGAGTATCTCTGGAAACACCATATATTTT
cdr3_aa: CASSASISGNTIYF
j_call: TRBJ1-3
v_call: TRBV2
d_call: .
clone_size: .

cdr3_nt: TGCAGTGCTACACAGTACGAGCAGTACTTC
cdr3_aa: CSATQYEQYF
j_call: TRBJ2-7
v_call: TRBV20-1
d_call: .
clone_size: .

cdr3_nt: TGCAGCGTTGAACAACTAGCGGGAGAATCCTACGAGCAGTACTTC
cdr3_aa: CSVEQLAGESYEQYF
j_call: TRBJ2-7
v_call: TRBV29-1
d_call: TRBD2
clone_size: .

cdr3_nt: TGTGCTAGTGGTGCCCAGCCGGGCAATGAGCAGTTCTTC
cdr3_aa: CASGAQPGNEQFF
j_call: TRBJ2-1
v_call: TRBV12-5
d_call: .
clone_size: .

cdr3_nt: TGTGCCAGCAGCCCAGACCAAACGGGACGCCAGGAGGGAGGCTACACCTTC
cdr3_aa: CASSPDQTGRQEGGYTF
j_call: TRBJ1-2
v_call: TRBV11-2
d_call: .
clone_size: few

cdr3_nt: TGTGCCAGCAGCTTAGTGCGAGGGTTTGAGACCCAGTACTTC
cdr3_aa: CASSLVRGFETQYF
j_call: TRBJ2-5
v_call: TRBV7-9
d_call: .
clone_size: few

cdr3_nt: TGTGCCAGCAGCCAGACTAGCGGGAGTCAAGAGACCCAGTACTTC
cdr3_aa: CASSQTSGSQETQYF
j_call: TRBJ2-5
v_call: TRBV7-9
d_call: TRBD2
clone_size: .

cdr3_nt: TGTGCCACCCGCGGCCAGTATAATTCACCCCTCCACTTT
cdr3_aa: CATRGQYNSPLHF
j_call: TRBJ1-6
v_call: TRBV27
d_call: .
clone_size: .

cdr3_nt: TGTGCCAGCAGCTTGAGGGAGGGGCCCACAGATACGCAGTATTTT
cdr3_aa: CASSLREGPTDTQYF
j_call: TRBJ2-3
v_call: TRBV7-9
d_call: TRBD2
clone_size: .

cdr3_nt: TGTGCCAGTAGTTCCCGCTACGTGCCCAATGAGCAGTTCTTC
cdr3_aa: CASSSRYVPNEQFF
j_call: TRBJ2-1
v_call: TRBV19
d_call: .
clone_size: .

cdr3_nt: TGTGCCAGCAGTCCACAGGGGGTCAACATTCAGTACTTC
cdr3_aa: CASSPQGVNIQYF
j_call: TRBJ2-4
v_call: TRBV27
d_call: TRBD1
clone_size: .

cdr3_nt: TGTGCCAGCAGCCCCCCAGACAGGGGGCACCCCTACGAGCAGTACTTC
cdr3_aa: CASSPPDRGHPYEQYF
j_call: TRBJ2-7
v_call: TRBV28
d_call: TRBD1
clone_size: .

cdr3_nt: TGTGCCAGCAGCCAATCTAGCTCCTATGGCTACACCTTC
cdr3_aa: CASSQSSSYGYTF
j_call: TRBJ1-2
v_call: TRBV3-1/TRBV3-2
d_call: .
clone_size: .

cdr3_nt: TGTGCCAGCACCCCGGGGGGGGGAGGGAACACTGAAGCTTTCTTT
cdr3_aa: CASTPGGGGNTEAFF
j_call: TRBJ1-1
v_call: TRBV7-8
d_call: .
clone_size: .

cdr3_nt: TGTGCCAGCAGCAAGTGGGGGGATCTATTCGAAAAACTGTTTTTT
cdr3_aa: CASSKWGDLFEKLFF
j_call: TRBJ1-4
v_call: TRBV11-2
d_call: .
clone_size: once

cdr3_nt: TGTGCCAGCAGTGGGATACTAGACAGGGGCTATGGCTACACCTTC
cdr3_aa: CASSGILDRGYGYTF
j_call: TRBJ1-2
v_call: TRBV2
d_call: TRBD1
clone_size: .

cdr3_nt: TGTGCCTGGAGTGTAACCTCTGGCTGGAGGGCGACAACAGATACGCAGTATTTT
cdr3_aa: CAWSVTSGWRATTDTQYF
j_call: TRBJ2-3
v_call: TRBV30
d_call: .
clone_size: .

cdr3_nt: TGCGCCAGCAGGCCAGTGGTAGCGGGAACCTACGAGCAGTACTTC
cdr3_aa: CASRPVVAGTYEQYF
j_call: TRBJ2-7
v_call: TRBV10-2
d_call: TRBD2
clone_size: .

cdr3_nt: TGTGCCAGCTCACCACGAGACAGGGGGCACACTGAAGCTTTCTTT
cdr3_aa: CASSPRDRGHTEAFF
j_call: TRBJ1-1
v_call: TRBV18
d_call: TRBD1
clone_size: .

cdr3_nt: TGTGCCAGCAGCCAAGATGGGGGACTCCGGGAGCAGTTCTTC
cdr3_aa: CASSQDGGLREQFF
j_call: TRBJ2-1
v_call: TRBV4-2
d_call: .
clone_size: .

cdr3_nt: TGCAGTGCTGGCCAGGACTATGGCTACACCTTC
cdr3_aa: CSAGQDYGYTF
j_call: TRBJ1-2
v_call: TRBV20-1
d_call: .
clone_size: .

cdr3_nt: TGCGCCAGCAGCTTACGGACAGGGGACTATGGCTACACCTTC
cdr3_aa: CASSLRTGDYGYTF
j_call: TRBJ1-2
v_call: TRBV5-1
d_call: TRBD1
clone_size: .

cdr3_nt: TGCGCCAGCAGCTTGGTGGCTAGCGGGAGTGGGTACAATGAGCAGTTCTTC
cdr3_aa: CASSLVASGSGYNEQFF
j_call: TRBJ2-1
v_call: TRBV5-1
d_call: TRBD2
clone_size: .

cdr3_nt: TGTGCCAGTAGTGGGGGGGGCCGTACAGATTCACCCCTCCACTTT
cdr3_aa: CASSGGGRTDSPLHF
j_call: TRBJ1-6
v_call: TRBV19
d_call: .
clone_size: .

cdr3_nt: TGTGCCAGCAGCGAACGACTAGCGGGAGAGGATACGCAGTATTTT
cdr3_aa: CASSERLAGEDTQYF
j_call: TRBJ2-3
v_call: TRBV2
d_call: TRBD2
clone_size: once

cdr3_nt: TGTGCCAGTAGTTCATCCGGGACAGGGCCTACCGTCTCGAACACCATATATTTT
cdr3_aa: CASSSSGTGPTVSNTIYF
j_call: TRBJ1-3
v_call: TRBV19
d_call: TRBD1
clone_size: .

cdr3_nt: TGTGCCAGCAGCTTTCAGGGACTAGCGGGAGGGCCGTACAATGAGCAGTTCTTC
cdr3_aa: CASSFQGLAGGPYNEQFF
j_call: TRBJ2-1
v_call: TRBV5-6
d_call: TRBD2
clone_size: .

cdr3_nt: TGTGCCAGCAGCCCGTGGACAGGGGTTAGCAATCAGCCCCAGCATTTT
cdr3_aa: CASSPWTGVSNQPQHF
j_call: TRBJ1-5
v_call: TRBV5-8
d_call: TRBD1
clone_size: once

cdr3_nt: TGTGCCAGCAGCTCCCCAAACGAGCAGTACTTC
cdr3_aa: CASSSPNEQYF
j_call: TRBJ2-7
v_call: TRBV7-8
d_call: .
clone_size: .

cdr3_nt: TGTGCCAGCACTTTCGGGACTTTTTCCTACGAGCAGTACTTC
cdr3_aa: CASTFGTFSYEQYF
j_call: TRBJ2-7
v_call: TRBV28
d_call: .
clone_size: .

cdr3_nt: TGCGCCAGCAGCCGCGGGACTAGCAGGAATGAGCAGTTCTTC
cdr3_aa: CASSRGTSRNEQFF
j_call: TRBJ2-1
v_call: TRBV4-1
d_call: TRBD2
clone_size: .

cdr3_nt: TGTGCCAGCCTCAAACTAGCGGGAAGCTACAATGAGCAGTTCTTC
cdr3_aa: CASLKLAGSYNEQFF
j_call: TRBJ2-1
v_call: TRBV27
d_call: TRBD2
clone_size: .

cdr3_nt: TGTGCCAGCAATCGACAGGCCCAAGAGACCCAGTACTTC
cdr3_aa: CASNRQAQETQYF
j_call: TRBJ2-5
v_call: TRBV2
d_call: .
clone_size: .

cdr3_nt: TGTGCCAGCAGCCAAGGGGGGGAGGGGACTGAAGCTTTCTTT
cdr3_aa: CASSQGGEGTEAFF
j_call: TRBJ1-1
v_call: TRBV3-1/TRBV3-2
d_call: .
clone_size: .

cdr3_nt: TGTGCCTGGTCTGACAGGGAGCTTGGCTACACCTTC
cdr3_aa: CAWSDRELGYTF
j_call: TRBJ1-2
v_call: TRBV30
d_call: TRBD1
clone_size: .